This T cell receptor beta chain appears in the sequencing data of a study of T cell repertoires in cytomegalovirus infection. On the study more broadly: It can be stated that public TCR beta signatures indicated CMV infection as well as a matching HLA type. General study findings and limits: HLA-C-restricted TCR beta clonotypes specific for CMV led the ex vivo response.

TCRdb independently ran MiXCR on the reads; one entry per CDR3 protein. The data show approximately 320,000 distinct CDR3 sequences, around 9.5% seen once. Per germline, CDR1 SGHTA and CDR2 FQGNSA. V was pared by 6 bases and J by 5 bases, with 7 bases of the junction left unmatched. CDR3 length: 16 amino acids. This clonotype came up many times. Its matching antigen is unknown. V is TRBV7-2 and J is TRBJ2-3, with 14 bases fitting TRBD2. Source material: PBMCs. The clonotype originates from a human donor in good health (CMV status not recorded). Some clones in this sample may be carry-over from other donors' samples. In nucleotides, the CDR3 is TGTGCCAGCAGGGGGGGACTAGCGGGAGTCAAAGATACGCAGTATTTT. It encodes CASRGGLAGVKDTQYF. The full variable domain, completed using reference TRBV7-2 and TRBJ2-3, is GAGVSQSPSNKVTEKGKDVELRCDPISGHTALYWYRQSLGQGLEFLIYFQGNSAPDKSGLPSDRFSAERTGGSVSTLTIQRTQQEDSAVYLCASRGGLAGVKDTQYFGPGTRLTVL.